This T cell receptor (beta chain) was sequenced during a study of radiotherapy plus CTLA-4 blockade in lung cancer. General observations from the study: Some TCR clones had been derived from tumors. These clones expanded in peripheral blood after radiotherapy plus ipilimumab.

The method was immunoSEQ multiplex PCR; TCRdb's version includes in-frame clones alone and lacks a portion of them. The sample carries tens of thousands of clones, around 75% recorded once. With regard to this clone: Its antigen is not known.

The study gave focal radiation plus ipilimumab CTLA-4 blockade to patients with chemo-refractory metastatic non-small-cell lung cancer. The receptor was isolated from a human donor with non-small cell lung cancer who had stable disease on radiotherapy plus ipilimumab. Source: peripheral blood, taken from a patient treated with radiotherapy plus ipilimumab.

Written as DNA, the CDR3 is TGTGCCAGCTCGGGACAGACCCTTCTGGGTTCACCCCTCCACTTT. Protein product: CASSGQTLLGSPLHF. The chain is built from TRBV6-6 and TRBJ1-6; 7 bases line up with TRBD1. The CDR3 contains 15 residues. The V gene end was trimmed by 8 bases and the J gene end by 9 bases; junction bases not matched to a gene: 13. The germline V gene encodes CDR1 MNHNY and CDR2 SVGAGI (reference sequence).